A single T cell receptor (beta chain) is shown here with its context. The antigen this receptor binds is unknown. No qualities accompany the bases; no much larger clone lies one base away. The data belong to a study of T cell repertoires in cytomegalovirus infection (dated by TCRdb to 2018 to 2020). In terms of the full investigation: The peptide stimulations were aimed at well-studied HLA-B-restricted epitopes as well as recently identified HLA-C-restricted CMV epitopes, whose presentation resists viral immunomodulation. Donor HLA type was relevant to the analysis, because carriage of CMV infection together with the matching HLA type was indicated by public TCR beta signatures.

Per the publication, the treatment or condition label means: in vitro stimulation with specific CMV peptide epitopes to enrich CMV-specific T cells. The sequencing machine was an Illumina HiSeq 1500. In TCRdb, the public reads were trimmed at Q25 with fastp and aligned with MiXCR, with productive beta chains retained. Entries that share a CDR3 protein sequence are merged under the most common genes and DNA. Recorded for this sample are roughly 350,000 distinct CDR3 sequences; about 35% of them occurred a single time. 13% of the sample belongs to the ten largest clones. For CDR1 and CDR2, the germline V gene (reference sequence) lists MNHNY and SVGAGI. The germline ends are 8 bases apart after V is trimmed by 2 bases and J by 0 bases. The cysteine opens and the phenylalanine closes a CDR3 of 15 amino acids. Kept here is only the CDR3 DNA, which spans 45 bases and is read in frame from base 1. Overall results and qualifications from the work: The ex vivo response was dominated by HLA-C-restricted CMV-specific TCR beta clonotypes, and the single most frequent clonotype in two of eight donors was supplied by these HLA-C-restricted clonotypes. In both this cohort and an independent cohort of several hundred donors, the cumulative frequency of public TCR beta family members distinguished carriers of CMV infection plus the relevant HLA type.

The chain employs TRBV6-6 and TRBJ1-3, and TRBD1 may be the D gene, going by 6 matching bases. The receptor was derived from a human donor in good health (CMV status not recorded). Some clones in this sample may be carry-over from other donors' samples. This sample comprised cultured PBMCs, obtained from culture after CMV antigen stimulation. The DNA sequence follows: TGTGCCAGCAGTTACCCGACAGGCTCTGGAAACACCATATATTTT. It is translated as CASSYPTGSGNTIYF.